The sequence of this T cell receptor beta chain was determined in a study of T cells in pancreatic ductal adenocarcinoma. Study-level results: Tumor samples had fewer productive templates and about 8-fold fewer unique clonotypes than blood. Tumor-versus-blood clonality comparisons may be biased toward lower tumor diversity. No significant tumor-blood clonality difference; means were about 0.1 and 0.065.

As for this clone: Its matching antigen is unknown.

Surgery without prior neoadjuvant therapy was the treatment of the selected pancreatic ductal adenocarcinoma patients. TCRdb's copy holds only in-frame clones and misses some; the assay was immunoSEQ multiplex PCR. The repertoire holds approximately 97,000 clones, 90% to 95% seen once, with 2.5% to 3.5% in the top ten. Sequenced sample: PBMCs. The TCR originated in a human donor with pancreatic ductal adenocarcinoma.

CDR3 DNA: TGTGCCAGCAGCTTCGGACTAGCGGGGTACACCGGGGAGCTGTTTTTT. This encodes CASSFGLAGYTGELFF. The chain has TRBV5-6 and TRBJ2-2; 12 nucleotides agree with TRBD2. Trimming at V came to 2 bases and at J to 3 bases, leaving 2 bases not matched to a gene. The V gene's germline CDR1 is SGHDT and CDR2 YYEEEE. The CDR3 consists of 16 residues.